Presented here are 18 T cell receptor delta chains from one specimen sequenced in a study of gamma-delta T cells after stem cell transplantation. With CATT, TCRdb re-called clones from the RT-PCR reads. The data show fewer than 3,000 delta-chain clones, 2.5% seen once. The sample taken for sequencing was gamma-delta T cells. Source of these receptors: a human donor. It is not recorded whose cells these are; they may come from a transplant donor.

This clone has more than one count but fewer than ten. Translating this DNA gives a protein that differs at residue 9 from the TCRdb one, which belongs to a much larger clone; a read error is likely, and the protein shown is this translation. The gene calls are TRDV2 and TRDJ1; 7 bases are a match to TRDD3. V gave up 0 bases and J gave up 0 bases; unmatched junction bases: 15. The CDR3 sequence is 19 residues long. The V gene's germline CDR1 is GEAIGNYY and CDR2 EKD. The CDR3 here is CACDTLFTVGYLYTDKLIF. The DNA of the CDR3 is TGTGCCTGTGACACCCTATTTACTGTGGGATACTTGTACACCGATAAACTCATCTTT.

This clone is labeled medium-sized. The sample holds other DNA sequences that translate to the same CDR3. V usage is TRDV2 and J usage is TRDJ1; TRDD3 matches at 9 bases. Looked up from germline, CDR1 is GEAIGNYY and CDR2 is EKD. With V trimmed by 0 bases and J by 2 bases, 12 bases remained unmatched. There are 18 residues in the CDR3. CDR3 sequence reads: CACDTLGTGGEQTDKLIF. The CDR3 coding sequence is TGTGCCTGTGACACCTTGGGTACTGGGGGAGAACAGACCGATAAACTCATCTTT.

The sample holds a few counts of this clone. A far larger clone is one nucleotide away, so this likely arose from a read error. The sample holds other DNA sequences that translate to the same CDR3. The J gene is TRDJ1, the V gene TRDV2, with TRDD3 matching 10 bases. Germline V CDR1 and CDR2: GEAIGNYY, EKD. The CDR3 totals 24 residues. The CDR3 region is CACDSLLGDRGGIQGERYTDKLIF. As DNA, the CDR3 is TGTGCTTGTGACAGCCTCCTGGGGGATAGGGGGGGGATACAGGGCGAAAGGTACACCGATAAACTCATCTTT.

There are a few counts of this clone. This chain uses TRDV2 with TRDJ1; 13 bases agree with TRDD3. Germline CDR1 reads GEAIGNYY; CDR2 reads EKD. The CDR3 contains 18 residues. With 3 bases clipped from V and 1 base from J, the junction kept 10 bases outside the gene matches. This CDR3 reads CACDLLGDTETITDKLIF. The CDR3 region has the DNA TGTGCCTGTGACTTACTGGGGGATACGGAGACGATCACCGATAAACTCATCTTT.

In the case of this clone: Given a far larger clone just one base away, this is likely a sequencing read error. The sample carries other DNA sequences with the same CDR3. CDR3 bases: TGTGCCTGTGACACCGTGAATTCGAGAACTGGGGCGTACACTGATAAACTCATCTTT. Amino acids: CACDTVNSRTGAYTDKLIF. J is TRDJ1 and V is TRDV2, with 7 bases aligning to TRDD3. The germline gives CDR1 GEAIGNYY, CDR2 EKD. This CDR3 comprises 19 residues.

Regarding this clone: TCRdb lists the protein of a much larger clone for this DNA, which differs at residue 4, so this is likely a read error; the protein given here is translated from the DNA itself. CDR3 amino acids: CACAGIRSDKLIF. Written as DNA, the CDR3 is TGTGCCTGTGCGGGGATACGGTCCGATAAACTCATCTTT. The V gene is TRDV2, the J gene TRDJ1; 9 positions match TRDD3. Per germline, CDR1 GEAIGNYY and CDR2 EKD. CDR3 size: 13 residues. V lost 5 bases to trimming and J lost 3 bases; unmatched junction nucleotides: 3.

This clone was detected only a few times. This DNA's translation differs at residue 10 from TCRdb's protein, which comes from a much larger clone; a read error is likely, and the protein shown is translated from the DNA. V and J are TRDV2 and TRDJ1, with TRDD3 as a possible D gene (6 bases). The CDR3 length is 17 residues. Deletions cut 0 bases from V and 2 bases from J, with 18 bases between. From germline, CDR1 is GEAIGNYY and CDR2 EKD. CDR3 nucleotide sequence: TGTGCCTGTGACACCGTTGGGGGGAAAAAGGATACCGATAAACTCATCTTT. This translates into CACDTVGGKKDTDKLIF.

This clone was picked up a small number of times. A much more abundant neighbour one base away suggests this may be a read error. The same CDR3 can be traced to other DNA sequences in this sample. The V call is TRDV2, the J call TRDJ1; 7 bases align to TRDD3. Per the germline V gene, CDR1 is GEAIGNYY and CDR2 is EKD. The CDR3 loop spans 17 amino acids. The CDR3 is CACDTVGDPEDTDKLIF. In nucleotides, the CDR3 is TGTGCCTGTGACACGGTGGGGGACCCCGAGGACACCGATAAACTCATCTTC.

This clone was counted between two and nine times. With only one base between it and a far larger clone, this is likely a read error. The chain has TRDV2 and TRDJ1, with TRDD3 identical over 11 bases. The CDR3 loop spans 16 amino acids. Germline V gene data show CDR1 as GEAIGNYY and CDR2 as EKD. Here the CDR3 reads CACYSITGGYVDKPIF. The CDR3 DNA sequence: TGTGCCTGTTATTCGATTACTGGGGGATATGTCGATAAACCCATCTTT.

In regard to this clone: A far larger clone is one base from this, pointing to a likely read error. The chain couples TRDV2 to TRDJ3, with D maybe TRDD3 (6 bases). Germline loops: CDR1 GEAIGNYY, CDR2 EKD. This CDR3 contains 21 residues. The CDR3 region has the DNA TGTGCCCGTGACACCGCGGAGAGAGGGAGGGATAACCCCTGGGACACCCGACAGATGTTTTTC. It encodes CARDTAERGRDNPWDTRQMFF.

A note on this clone: The mismatch at residue 11 between this DNA's translation and the TCRdb protein of a much larger clone likely reflects a read error; the protein shown is translated from the DNA. The V and J genes are TRDV2 and TRDJ1; D is possibly TRDD2 (5 bases). This CDR3 contains 18 residues. Between the trimmed V and J ends, which lost 1 base and 1 base, there was a span of 21 bases. Germline values: CDR1 GEAIGNYY, CDR2 EKD. CDR3 region: CACDTLFQSVDPTDKLIF. The CDR3 DNA reads TGTGCCTGTGACACTCTCTTCCAGTCGGTGGACCCCACCGATAAACTCATCTTT.

Details on this clone: The sample carries other DNA sequences with the same CDR3. V gene TRDV2 combines with J gene TRDJ1, with 10 positions matching TRDD3. J lost 1 base, V lost 3 bases, and 4 bases had no gene match. This CDR3 has 15 residues. Germline V gene data show CDR1 as GEAIGNYY and CDR2 as EKD. The CDR3 sequence is CACDRLGDSTDKLIF. In DNA form, the CDR3 reads TGTGCCTGTGACCGACTGGGGGATTCCACCGATAAACTCATCTTT.

Regarding this clone: A single base is all that separates this from a far larger clone, so a read error is likely. Other DNA sequences in the sample encode the same CDR3. This chain connects TRDV2 to TRDJ1; TRDD3 matches 8 bases. From germline, CDR1 is GEAIGNYY and CDR2 EKD. CDR3 length: 17 amino acids. The CDR3 is CACDTLLGGQPTDKLIF. Here the CDR3 DNA reads TGCGCCTGTGACACCCTACTGGGGGGACAACCCACCGATAAACTCATCTTT.

By share of the sample, this clone is medium-sized. The chain has TRDV2 and TRDJ1; 9 bases align to TRDD3. V lost 3 bases and J lost 5; bases outside the gene matches: 15. The CDR3 contains 17 residues. Germline values: CDR1 GEAIGNYY, CDR2 EKD. The CDR3 loop is CACDPVLGDFSRDKLIF. The CDR3 nucleotides are TGTGCCTGTGACCCCGTACTGGGGGACTTCTCTCGGGATAAACTCATCTTT.

Ten or more counts support this clone. A read error likely explains this, since a far larger clone differs by one base. Other DNA sequences in the same sample also yield this CDR3. The rearrangement uses TRDV2 and TRDJ1; no definite D call. Germline V gene lookup returns CDR1 GEAIGNYY and CDR2 EKD. The CDR3 spans 15 residues. The V gene lost 0 bases and the J gene lost 0 bases, with 10 bases spanning the gap. CDR3 DNA sequence: TGTGCCTGTGACACCATTGGCCTCCACACCGATAAACTCATCTTT. This translates into CACDTIGLHTDKLIF.

A word on this clone: This likely came from a read error, as a far larger clone is one base away. The same CDR3 arises from other DNA sequences in this sample as well. The chain combines TRDV2 with TRDJ1; 10 nucleotides match TRDD3. The CDR3 consists of 17 residues. V shed 0 bases and J 5 bases; nucleotides not matched to a gene: 11. Per the germline V gene, CDR1 is GEAIGNYY and CDR2 is EKD. CDR3 protein: CACDTVTGGLRTDKLIF. CDR3 DNA: TGTGCCTGTGACACCGTCACTGGGGGATTACGCACTGATAAACTCATCTTT.

This clone has just a few counts. The protein recorded in TCRdb matches a much larger clone and deviates from this DNA's translation at residue 9, suggesting a read error; the protein here is obtained by translating the DNA. The chain recombines TRDV2 with TRDJ1, with 7 bases matching TRDD3. From germline, CDR1 is GEAIGNYY and CDR2 EKD. V gave up 0 bases and J gave up 0 bases; unmatched junction bases: 12. The CDR3 spans 18 residues. CDR3 in DNA: TGTGCCTGTGACACCATACTGGGGTATACGTATTACACCGATAAACTCATCTTT. This codes for CACDTILGYTYYTDKLIF.

This clone was found a few times. TCRdb's listed protein matches a much larger clone and diverges from this DNA's translation at residue 12, likely through a read error; the protein shown comes from the DNA. The chain joins TRDV2 to TRDJ1, with 10 bases lining up with TRDD3. The V gene's germline CDR1 is GEAIGNYY and CDR2 EKD. V lost 1 base and J lost 1; bases outside the gene matches: 17. This CDR3 is 20 amino acids long. The CDR3 nucleotides read TGTGCCTGTGACACGGTCTATGGGGGGGATACGTGGGGGGCCACCGATAAACTCATCTTT. Translating it yields CACDTVYGGDTWGATDKLIF.